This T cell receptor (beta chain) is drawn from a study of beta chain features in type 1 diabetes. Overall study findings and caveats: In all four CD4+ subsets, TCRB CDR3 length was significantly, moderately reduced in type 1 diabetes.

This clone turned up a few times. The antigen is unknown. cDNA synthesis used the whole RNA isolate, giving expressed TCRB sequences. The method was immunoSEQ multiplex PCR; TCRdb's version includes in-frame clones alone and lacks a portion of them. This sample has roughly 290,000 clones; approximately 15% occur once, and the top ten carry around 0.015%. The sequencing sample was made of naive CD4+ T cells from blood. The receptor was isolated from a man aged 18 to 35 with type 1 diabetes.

CDR3: CARWRGSYSGTGELFF. The CDR3 DNA is TGTGCCAGGTGGCGGGGATCCTATTCGGGAACCGGGGAGCTGTTTTTT. The chain combines TRBV14 with TRBJ2-2; maybe TRBD2 (6 bases). CDR1 and CDR2 (germline): SGHDN, FVKESK. The germline V and J ends were trimmed by 9 bases and 5 bases, with 22 bases remaining between them. The CDR3 has 16 residues.